Below, 2 T cell receptor beta chains from the same sample are listed, as sequenced in a study of CD8 T cells in Susac syndrome. Random hexamers served to reverse transcribe roughly 0.45 to 1 ug RNA. Via MiXCR, TCRdb re-called the immunoSEQ multiplex PCR reads, giving one row per CDR3 protein. Among 190,000 or so distinct CDR3 sequences, about 95% were seen once, and the ten largest hold around 0.082%. Sequencing used CD4+ T cells from PBMCs. The source of these receptors is a human donor with multiple sclerosis.

The chain carries TRBV14 and TRBJ2-1, with 7 bases aligning to TRBD2. Germline assignment: CDR1 SGHDN and CDR2 FVKESK. CDR3 length: 16 amino acids. After removal of 5 bases from V and 6 bases from J, the junction contained 13 bases not matched to a gene. The CDR3 bases are TGTGCCAGCAGCTCAAGCCGGGACTACTGGGTCAATGAGCAGTTCTTC. Its protein is CASSSSRDYWVNEQFF.

The chain couples TRBV29-1 to TRBJ2-5, with D tentatively TRBD1 or TRBD2 (6 bases each). From germline, CDR1 is SQVTM and CDR2 ANQGSEA. This CDR3 contains 12 residues. V lost 7 bases to trimming and J lost 1 base, with 10 bases between them. In DNA form, the CDR3 reads TGCAGCGGAACGGGGGCCCAAGAGACCCAGTACTTC. Encoded protein: CSGTGAQETQYF.